A selection of T cell receptor beta chains follows, all from one sample in a study of control samples from healthy donors and cancer patients. TCRdb keeps only in-frame clones here, not all; method: immunoSEQ multiplex PCR. The data show under 130,000 clones, 80% to 90% seen once. Sequencing was done on a sample of PBMCs. All receptors derive from a man aged 60-69 years with lung cancer. The CDR3 runs from the conserved cysteine through the conserved F or W. The D gene is left open where the match is weak. Clone size is given for some rows only: seen once, a few or many times, or a class if the clone is expanded.

v_gene,abundance,j_gene,d_gene,len,CDR3nt,CDR3aa
TRBV5-4,many,TRBJ2-4,-,14,TGTGCCAGCAGCTTGGGGCCAGCGGCCAACATTCAGTACTTC,CASSLGPAANIQYF
TRBV3-1/TRBV3-2,-,TRBJ1-3,-,15,TGTGCCAGCAGCCAAGACAGGGGCTCTGGAAACACCATATATTTT,CASSQDRGSGNTIYF
TRBV5-1,-,TRBJ2-5,-,18,TGCGCCAGCAGCTTGGGTTCCCTCCACAGGGAGAATCCAGAGACCCAGTACTTC,CASSLGSLHRENPETQYF
TRBV19,-,TRBJ2-2,-,14,TGTGCCAGTAGCGGGTCGGTGGGTGCCGGGGAGCTGTTTTTT,CASSGSVGAGELFF
TRBV6-6,-,TRBJ1-1,-,14,TGTGCCAGCAGTGACCCCAGGAGAAACACTGAAGCTTTCTTT,CASSDPRRNTEAFF
TRBV18,-,TRBJ1-4,-,15,TGTGCCAGCTCACTGTCCGGGACGCCTAATGAAAAACTGTTTTTT,CASSLSGTPNEKLFF
TRBV4-2,-,TRBJ2-3,-,19,TGTGCCAGCAGCCAAGATTTAGGTGGGGGACACCTTAGCACAGATACGCAGTATTTT,CASSQDLGGGHLSTDTQYF
TRBV5-5,-,TRBJ2-7,TRBD1,15,TGTGCCAGCAGCTTGAACCGGGACAGGGCCTACGAGCAGTACTTC,CASSLNRDRAYEQYF
TRBV30,-,TRBJ2-2,TRBD1,13,TGTGCCTTGGGACAGCAGATGGCCGGGGAGCTGTTTTTT,CALGQQMAGELFF
TRBV2,-,TRBJ2-7,TRBD1,15,TGTGCCAGCAGTCTAACTTCAGGGGGCACCTACGAGCAGTACTTC,CASSLTSGGTYEQYF
TRBV7-2,once,TRBJ1-3,-,15,TGTGCCAGCAGCATATACCGAACAGCTGGAAACACCATATATTTT,CASSIYRTAGNTIYF
TRBV5-1,once,TRBJ2-3,-,13,TGCGCCAGCAGCGGGGGGCCAGGGGATACGCAGTATTTT,CASSGGPGDTQYF